These T cell receptor beta chains were read from a single sample in a study of blood T cell repertoires in COVID-19. Sequencing used immunoSEQ multiplex PCR; TCRdb keeps in-frame clones, though not all of them. The sample includes more than 85,000 clones, around 85% of them seen just once. The material sequenced was peripheral blood. These receptors came from an elderly man with acute or convalescent COVID-19. The CDR3 runs from the conserved cysteine through the conserved F or W. The D gene is left open where the match is weak. Rows give clone size only sometimes, using once, few, many, or a class for an expanded clone.

V	J	size	D	CDR3	DNA
TRBV10-1	TRBJ1-1	.	TRBD1	CASSQTGGNTEAFF	TGCGCCAGCAGTCAGACAGGGGGCAACACTGAAGCTTTCTTT
TRBV28	TRBJ2-1	.	TRBD2	CASSRRGGSGHFEQFF	TGTGCCAGCAGCCGCCGGGGGGGTAGCGGGCACTTTGAGCAGTTCTTC
TRBV3-1/TRBV3-2	TRBJ2-1	.	TRBD2	CASSPSTSGRASEQFF	TGTGCCAGCAGCCCATCTACTAGCGGGAGGGCCAGTGAGCAGTTCTTC
TRBV7-8	TRBJ1-1	.	.	CASSLGEGGKTFF	TGTGCCAGCAGCTTAGGTGAGGGGGGGAAAACTTTCTTT
TRBV5-1	TRBJ1-2	once	TRBD1	CASSRDRGYGYTF	TGCGCCAGCAGTCGGGACAGGGGGTATGGCTACACCTTC
TRBV7-3	TRBJ2-3	.	TRBD2	CASSALAGGSTDTQYF	TGTGCCAGCAGCGCACTAGCGGGAGGTAGCACAGATACGCAGTATTTT
TRBV5-1	TRBJ1-6	.	.	CASSLPGGNSPLHF	TGCGCCAGCAGCTTGCCAGGAGGCAATTCACCCCTCCACTTT
TRBV5-4	TRBJ1-6	.	.	CASSYGTQNSPLHF	TGTGCCAGCAGCTACGGGACACAGAATTCACCCCTCCACTTT
TRBV9	TRBJ2-2	.	.	CASSVLPDSNTGELFF	TGTGCCAGCAGCGTCCTTCCCGACTCTAACACCGGGGAGCTGTTTTTT
TRBV4-2	TRBJ2-7	.	.	CASSQGVGGSSYEQYF	TGTGCCAGTAGCCAAGGAGTGGGGGGTAGCTCCTACGAGCAGTACTTC
TRBV15	TRBJ2-6	.	.	CATSRDPGASGANVLTF	TGTGCCACCAGCAGAGATCCAGGGGCCTCTGGGGCCAACGTCCTGACTTTC
TRBV14	TRBJ2-1	.	.	CASSQEVVGVEQFF	TGTGCCAGCAGCCAAGAAGTTGTAGGGGTCGAGCAGTTCTTC
TRBV5-1	TRBJ2-1	.	.	CASTVTGVSYNEQFF	TGCGCCAGCACCGTGACAGGAGTCTCCTACAATGAGCAGTTCTTC
TRBV18	TRBJ2-5	.	TRBD2	CASSPRTGTSGQETQYF	TGTGCCAGCTCACCACGAACCGGGACTAGCGGCCAAGAGACCCAGTACTTC